The 6 T cell receptor beta chains below were found in one sample sequenced in a study of T cells in Graves' hyperthyroidism and ophthalmopathy. RNA transcripts provided the source from which TCR beta CDR3 regions were amplified. HTBI primers were the set used in a first-round RT-PCR of the TCR CDR3. TCRdb reanalysed the multiplex PCR reads using MiXCR and keeps one entry per CDR3 protein. Of roughly 96,000 distinct CDR3 sequences listed, around 52% were seen once; the top ten hold around 29%. Sample: blood. Receptors originate from a woman aged 40 to 55 with Graves' hyperthyroidism.

The chain recombines TRBV10-3 with TRBJ2-2, with 10 bases matching TRBD1. The CDR3 extends over 14 amino acids. CDR1 and CDR2 from the germline V gene are ENHRY and SYGVKD. V shed 2 bases, J shed 6 bases, and the junction held 0 bases outside the gene matches. The CDR3 DNA is TGTGCCATCAGTGAGGGGACAGGGGCCGGGGAGCTGTTTTTT. It translates to CAISEGTGAGELFF.

This clonotype was recorded once. A read error is likely, as this CDR3 ends without the conserved phenylalanine or tryptophan. The chain has TRBV11-2 and TRBJ1-1; no reliable D call. The ends were cut back, 5 bases at V and 11 bases at J, with 12 bases in the middle. The CDR3 has 11 residues. Germline assignment: CDR1 SGHAT and CDR2 FQNNGV. CDR3 loop: CASSVTLGAFL. In nucleotides, the CDR3 is TGTGCCAGCAGCGTCACCCTGGGGGCTTTCCTT.

The chain links TRBV7-9 to TRBJ2-5; the D is unclear. The V gene's germline CDR1 is SEHNR and CDR2 FQNEAQ (reference sequence). Trimming took off 1 base at V and 4 bases at J, with 7 bases between the two ends. The CDR3 length is 13 residues. CDR3 nucleotides: TGTGCCAGCAGCTTAGGAGACCTAGAGACCCAGTACTTC. Its translation is CASSLGDLETQYF.

Concerning this clonotype itself: It may be a read error: a sequence one base away is much more abundant. The final CDR3 position lacks the conserved phenylalanine or tryptophan, pointing to a likely read error. The rearrangement joins TRBV28 to TRBJ2-2; TRBD2 aligns across 8 bases. The CDR3 length is 15 residues. After removal of 2 bases from V and 6 bases from J, the junction contained 5 bases not matched to a gene. Germline loops: CDR1 MDHEN, CDR2 SYDVKM. In nucleotides, the CDR3 is TGTGCCAGCAGTTTAGCTGGGCGGGGGGCCGGGGAGCTGTTTGTT. Residues: CASSLAGRGAGELFV.

This clonotype was seen only a few times. The rearrangement uses TRBV7-2 and TRBJ1-5; 7 positions match TRBD1. The junction had 12 bases not matched to a gene; V was cut back by 3 bases and J by 7 bases. The CDR3 sequence is 16 residues long. CDR1 SGHTA and CDR2 FQGNSA come from the germline V gene. The CDR3 is CASSLLTGRYEQPQHF. CDR3 in DNA: TGTGCCAGCAGCTTGCTGACAGGGAGATACGAGCAGCCCCAGCATTTT.

The chain joins TRBV2 to TRBJ2-2; the D gene is possibly TRBD2 (5 bases). Germline lookup yields CDR1 SNHLY and CDR2 FYNNEI. This CDR3 has 15 residues. The V and J ends lost 3 bases and 0 bases respectively, with 8 bases between them. CDR3 nucleotide sequence: TGTGCCAGCAGTGACCGGGGAACGAACACCGGGGAGCTGTTTTTT. Translated, it gives CASSDRGTNTGELFF.